This T cell receptor (beta chain) was recorded in a study of blood T cell repertoires in COVID-19. Study summary: The study drew acute and convalescent COVID-19 samples from the United States, Italy and Spain. PBMCs, B-cell-depleted T cells, or T cells provided the cDNA or gDNA that made up the material.

Per the authors' pipeline: Cell counts per sample came from amplifying reference gene primers. The protocol was immunoSEQ multiplex PCR, while the TCRdb copy is restricted to in-frame clones and leaves out a portion. V, J and clone size were drawn from that table, and D and trimming were deduced from the DNA. The profile shows around 68,000 clones, roughly 92% of them singletons. The CDR3 is 16 residues long. J lost 1 base, V lost 5 bases, and 6 bases had no gene match. The germline gives CDR1 KGHDR, CDR2 SFDVKD. The chain carries TRBV24-1 and TRBJ2-2, with 7 bases matching TRBD1. Source material: peripheral blood. The receptor was isolated from a man in his 70s with active COVID-19. The CDR3 reads CATSGETGMNTGELFF. Here the CDR3 DNA reads TGTGCCACCAGTGGCGAGACAGGGATGAACACCGGGGAGCTGTTTTTT.